The text below deals with one TCR beta chain. The record originates from a study of T cell changes during pregnancy in multiple sclerosis. Here immunoSEQ multiplex PCR was the method, and the copy in TCRdb shows in-frame clones only, minus some. The repertoire includes about 24,000 clones, around 90% of them detected once, and around 0.97% sits in the top ten. The CDR3 has 17 amino acids. The J segment lost 0 bases and the V segment lost 5 bases, leaving 7 bases of the junction unmatched. Per germline, CDR1 SGHTA and CDR2 FQGTGA. The V call is TRBV7-3, the J call TRBJ2-1; 10 bases align to TRBD2. This clonotype originated in a female donor in good health, enrolled as a control in a pregnancy study. Sequences were derived from CD4+ T cells from peripheral blood mononuclear cells, sampled in the second trimester of pregnancy. The CDR3 coding sequence is TGTGCCAGCAGCCCTGGACTAGCGGACCCCTCCTACAATGAGCAGTTCTTC. It codes for CASSPGLADPSYNEQFF.